This TCR beta chain derives from a study of blood T cell repertoires in COVID-19. Measured with immunoSEQ multiplex PCR; TCRdb has only the in-frame clones, and not every one. The sample lists 200,000 to 250,000 clones, around nine tenths occurring once. CDR1 SEHNR and CDR2 FQNEAQ come from the germline V gene (reference sequence). The CDR3 has 12 amino acids. The sequencing sample was made of PBMCs or T cells enriched from blood (not recorded which). J is TRBJ1-3 and V is TRBV7-9, with D perhaps TRBD1 (5 bases). This sequence originates from a woman aged 18-30 years who had recovered from COVID-19. CDR3 bases: TGTGTCTCAGGGCCCTCTGGAAACACCATATATTTT. Amino acids: CVSGPSGNTIYF.